The 6 T cell receptor beta chains reported below all come from one sample, sequenced in a study of a mutant IDH1 vaccine in newly diagnosed glioma. TCRdb keeps only in-frame clones here, not all; method: immunoSEQ multiplex PCR. Of approximately 67,000 clones listed, 75% to 90% are singletons. Their specific antigens are unknown. The time point denotes: week 23, last vaccination. Every vaccination contained 300 ug of the mutant IDH1 20-mer peptide and was paired with topical imiquimod. The sequences come from PBMCs, collected from a glioma patient whose treatment included an IDH1 peptide vaccine. These receptors were taken from a man aged 18 to 30 with glioma.

The chain carries TRBV28 and TRBJ1-2; D is unresolved. CDR1 MDHEN and CDR2 SYDVKM come from the germline V gene. With 5 bases removed from V and 1 base from J, the gap between germline ends came to 8 bases. This CDR3 comprises 13 residues. DNA of the CDR3: TGTGCCAGCAGTACACCGATTAACTATGGCTACACCTTC. Translating gives CASSTPINYGYTF.

The chain joins TRBV6-1 to TRBJ1-6; no firm D call. This CDR3 has 17 residues. CDR1 is MNHNS, CDR2 SASEGT, per germline. V shed 2 bases and J shed 2 bases, with 13 bases lying between them. The DNA for the CDR3 is TGTGCCAGCAGTGAAAGCGCGGTGTTTGCCTATAATTCACCCCTCCACTTT. Encoded protein: CASSESAVFAYNSPLHF.

The chain joins TRBV19 to TRBJ1-6, with D tentatively TRBD1 (5 bases). Looked up from germline, CDR1 is LNHDA and CDR2 is SQIVND (reference sequence). The CDR3 is 14 residues long. V gave up 7 bases and J gave up 7 bases, with 14 bases separating them. The CDR3 reads CASTRGEWNSPLHF. DNA for the CDR3: TGTGCCAGTACCCGGGGGGAGTGGAATTCACCCCTCCACTTT.

The V and J genes are TRBV29-1 and TRBJ2-5, with 9 bases that match TRBD2. The J call may not be correct, given that the DNA end is closer to TRBJ2-7. From germline, CDR1 is SQVTM and CDR2 ANQGSEA. CDR3 length equals 13 residues. In nucleotides, the CDR3 is TGCAGCGTGGCGGGCGGGAGGGCCTACGAGCAGTACTTC. Amino acid sequence: CSVAGGRAYEQYF.

This chain uses TRBV10-3 with TRBJ1-1; D is unresolved. Trimming took off 3 bases at V and 3 bases at J, with 8 bases between the two ends. Per germline, CDR1 ENHRY and CDR2 SYGVKD. This CDR3 spans 13 amino acids. CDR3 sequence (DNA): TGTGCCATCAGTGACAACAGAGACACTGAAGCTTTCTTT. The encoded protein is CAISDNRDTEAFF.

This chain uses TRBV7-9 with TRBJ1-1, with D possibly being TRBD1 (6 bases). V shed 7 bases and J shed 7 bases, with 22 bases lying between them. Germline CDR1 reads SEHNR; CDR2 reads FQNEAQ (reference sequence). The CDR3 is 15 amino acids. As DNA, the CDR3 is TGTGCCAGCACCCCATGGGCAGGGGAGGAAGGTGAAGCTTTCTTT. Its translation is CASTPWAGEEGEAFF.